This T cell receptor (beta chain) was identified during a study of PD-1 blockade in classical Hodgkin lymphoma. Study-level findings and limits: Repertoires differed for reasons still undefined, possibly disease activity or prior therapy. The baseline diversity of complete responders showed similarity to that of newly diagnosed patients. Exclusion removed patients who began nivolumab under 1 year after ASCT.

Only in-frame clones appear in the TCRdb table, and some are missing; sequencing was by immunoSEQ multiplex PCR. The table lists 45,000 to 55,000 clones, approximately 76% of them singletons. The CDR3 extends over 16 amino acids. The germline V gene encodes CDR1 SEHNR and CDR2 FQNEAQ (reference sequence). The germline V and J ends were trimmed by 5 bases and 7 bases, with 23 bases remaining between them. This clone has more than one count but fewer than ten. Its antigen is undetermined. Indicated time point: cycle 4 day 1 (C4D1), after 6 weeks of nivolumab. All patients relapsed after autologous stem cell transplantation, and brentuximab vedotin exposure varied.

The genes are TRBV7-9 and TRBJ1-2; D unclear. The TCR comes from a human donor with classical Hodgkin lymphoma. Sequencing used peripheral blood mononuclear cells (PBMCs), obtained before the fourth cycle of nivolumab. For the CDR3, the DNA is TGTGCCAGCAGCAGCAACGCGGGAACATCGAGGCCTGGCTACACCTTC. As protein: CASSSNAGTSRPGYTF.